The clone carrying this T cell receptor (beta chain) appeared a few times. This specimen belongs to a study of control samples from healthy donors and cancer patients. Measured with immunoSEQ multiplex PCR; TCRdb has only the in-frame clones, and not every one. This sample has around 110,000 clones, with approximately 90% found just once. The source material was blood. This sequence originates from a woman in her 70s in good health.

CDR3 loop: CASSRVSTGELFF. In nucleotides, the CDR3 is TGCGCCAGCAGCCGTGTAAGCACCGGGGAGCTGTTTTTT. The rearrangement links TRBV10-1 to TRBJ2-2; D ambiguous. This CDR3 has 13 residues. The V end was cut by 6 bases, the J end by 4 bases, with 9 bases between. Looked up from germline, CDR1 is WNHNN and CDR2 is SYGVQD (reference sequence).